What follows are 32 T cell receptor beta chains derived from one specimen sequenced in a study of cytomegalovirus exposure and HLA in healthy donors. Use of 60 Vbeta and 13 Jbeta primers characterized the PCR. Assay used: immunoSEQ multiplex PCR; TCRdb lists only in-frame clones, some missing. This table holds fewer than 130,000 clones, 74% found once. The sequencing input was PBMCs. Source of these receptors: a man aged 50 to 60 in good health and CMV-seropositive.

In this sample, this clone turned up a few times. The chain combines TRBV7-2 with TRBJ1-2, with unresolved D. Germline values: CDR1 SGHTA, CDR2 FQGNSA. V was clipped by 2 bases and J by 8 bases, with 9 bases between them. This CDR3 has 12 residues. For the CDR3, the DNA is TGTGCCAGCAGCTTACAGGCAGAGGGCTACACCTTC. Protein sequence: CASSLQAEGYTF. The variable domain in full, completed from reference TRBV7-2 and TRBJ1-2, reads GAGVSQSPSNKVTEKGKDVELRCDPISGHTALYWYRQSLGQGLEFLIYFQGNSAPDKSGLPSDRFSAERTGGSVSTLTIQRTQQEDSAVYLCASSLQAEGYTFGSGTRLTVV.

The chain couples TRBV14 to TRBJ1-1; D remains ambiguous. V was trimmed by 4 bases and J by 9 bases, leaving 21 bases between them. Per the germline V gene, CDR1 is SGHDN and CDR2 is FVKESK. CDR3 size: 15 residues. The DNA for the CDR3 is TGTGCCAGCAGCCGAACCTTCGGGGATCGTTTAAAAGCTTTCTTT. Its translation: CASSRTFGDRLKAFF.

The gene calls are TRBV2 and TRBJ1-2, with D possibly being TRBD1 (5 bases). The length of the CDR3 is 12 residues. The germline V gene encodes CDR1 SNHLY and CDR2 FYNNEI. The V end lost 5 bases, the J end lost 13 bases, and 17 bases lay between the germline ends. The DNA for the CDR3 is TGTGCCAGCAGTCGAGGGGACTTTGGTGGCACCTTC. This encodes CASSRGDFGGTF.

The rearrangement joins TRBV2 to TRBJ2-3, with unresolved D. V was shortened by 8 bases and J by 0 bases, with 9 bases between the two germline ends. CDR3 length: 13 residues. Germline V CDR1 and CDR2: SNHLY, FYNNEI. CDR3 in amino acids: CASVVFSTDTQYF. DNA of the CDR3: TGTGCCAGCGTCGTGTTCAGCACAGATACGCAGTATTTT.

The chain combines TRBV19 with TRBJ2-6; 10 bases align to TRBD1. The CDR3 loop spans 20 amino acids. Germline-derived CDR1 and CDR2 are LNHDA and SQIVND (reference sequence). After removal of 0 bases from V and 0 bases from J, the junction contained 8 bases not matched to a gene. CDR3 residues: CASSIDRDRGSPSGANVLTF. DNA of the CDR3: TGTGCCAGTAGTATAGATAGGGACAGGGGCTCCCCCTCTGGGGCCAACGTCCTGACTTTC.

V and J are TRBV5-4 and TRBJ2-2; the D is unclear. This CDR3 is built from 15 residues. Trimming took 0 bases from V and 3 from J, leaving 9 bases between them. The germline V gene has CDR1 SGHNT and CDR2 YYREEE (reference sequence). The CDR3 reads CASSLANEYTGELFF. CDR3 nucleotide sequence: TGTGCCAGCAGCTTGGCCAACGAGTACACCGGGGAGCTGTTTTTT.

Only a few counts were recorded for this clone. The chain joins TRBV6-1 to TRBJ1-3; 8 positions match TRBD1. Germline CDR1 is MNHNS and CDR2 is SASEGT. With 1 base clipped from V and 3 bases from J, the junction kept 2 bases outside the gene matches. The CDR3 is 15 amino acids. The CDR3: CASSEGRGLGNTIYF. CDR3 nucleotide sequence: TGTGCCAGCAGTGAAGGCAGGGGGCTTGGAAACACCATATATTTT.

The chain uses TRBV2 and TRBJ1-4; D perhaps matches TRBD1 (5 bases). The germline gives CDR1 SNHLY, CDR2 FYNNEI. The CDR3 sequence is 14 residues long. Trimming left V 4 bases short and J 7 bases short, with 13 bases between. Here the CDR3 reads CASSAREVREKLFF. CDR3 DNA: TGTGCCAGCAGTGCCAGGGAAGTTCGTGAAAAACTGTTTTTT. The full variable domain, its missing parts supplied by reference TRBV2 and TRBJ1-4, is EPEVTQTPSHQVTQMGQEVILRCVPISNHLYFYWYRQILGQKVEFLVSFYNNEISEKSEIFDDQFSVERPDGSNFTLKIRSTKLEDSAMYFCASSAREVREKLFFGSGTQLSVL.

The CDR3 protein is CASSVGGTGGEKLFF. The CDR3 DNA sequence: TGTGCCAGCAGCGTAGGGGGGACAGGGGGCGAAAAACTGTTTTTT. The chain combines TRBV9 with TRBJ1-4; 12 bases map to TRBD1. CDR3 length equals 15 residues. The germline CDR1 and CDR2 sequences are SGDLS and YYNGEE. V lost 0 bases, J lost 8 bases, and 2 bases stayed unmatched.

The chain joins TRBV5-4 to TRBJ1-2, with 7 bases that match TRBD1. Germline CDR1 and CDR2: SGHNT and YYREEE (reference sequence). V shed 4 bases and J 7 bases; nucleotides not matched to a gene: 10. There are 14 residues in the CDR3. The chain's CDR3 is CASSPMGQGGGYTF. The CDR3 bases are TGTGCCAGCAGCCCGATGGGGCAGGGGGGTGGCTACACCTTC.

This chain uses TRBV6-5 with TRBJ2-7, with D perhaps matching TRBD2 (6 bases). With 6 bases removed from V and 2 bases from J, the gap between germline ends came to 14 bases. This CDR3 is built from 14 residues. Germline assignment: CDR1 MNHEY and CDR2 SVGAGI. CDR3 nucleotides: TGTGCCAGCAGAAAGGGGACTCGAGCCTACGAGCAGTACTTC. This encodes CASRKGTRAYEQYF.

This clone was seen only a few times. The chain employs TRBV5-1 and TRBJ2-1; weak D call: TRBD2 (6 bases). CDR1 is SGHRS, CDR2 YFSETQ, per germline. Trimming cost V 0 bases and J 8 bases, with 15 bases left between them. This CDR3 comprises 15 residues. CDR3 DNA: TGCGCCAGCAGCTTGGGGGCTAGCGTACTAGATGAGCAGTTCTTC. It encodes CASSLGASVLDEQFF.

The CDR3 region has the DNA TGTGCCAGCTCACCATCCCAGGGGTATAGCGACACTGAAGCTTTCTTT. Translating it yields CASSPSQGYSDTEAFF. This rearrangement joins TRBV18 to TRBJ1-1; a weak D match, TRBD1 (6 bases). The germline V gene has CDR1 KGHSH and CDR2 LQKENI. This CDR3 has 16 amino acids. Trimming took off 2 bases at V and 3 bases at J, with 16 bases between the two ends.

V usage is TRBV5-1 and J usage is TRBJ1-2, with a possible D match to TRBD1 (6 bases). The CDR3 has 15 amino acids. Trimming stripped 0 bases from V and 4 bases from J, with 13 bases between. Germline lookup yields CDR1 SGHRS and CDR2 YFSETQ. CDR3 sequence: CASSLDGQSSYGYTF. As DNA, the CDR3 is TGCGCCAGCAGCTTGGATGGACAGAGCTCCTATGGCTACACCTTC.

This chain joins TRBV11-1 and TRBJ1-2, with unresolved D. The CDR3 has 13 residues. V was clipped by 4 bases and J by 1 base, with 7 bases between them. Germline CDR1 is SGHAT and CDR2 is FQDESV (reference sequence). The CDR3 here is CASSSRINYGYTF. The CDR3 DNA reads as TGTGCCAGCAGCTCCAGAATTAACTATGGCTACACCTTC.

This clone came up a few times. This rearrangement joins TRBV4-1 to TRBJ1-3; a weak D match, TRBD1 (5 bases). The CDR3 consists of 16 residues. Trimming left V 0 bases short and J 5 bases short, with 14 bases between. Germline CDR1 MGHRA, CDR2 YSYEKL. The CDR3 protein is CASSQDGGGVRNTIYF. The CDR3 coding sequence is TGCGCCAGCAGCCAAGATGGAGGAGGGGTCCGAAACACCATATATTTT.

V gene TRBV27 combines with J gene TRBJ1-4; 9 bases match TRBD1. Germline V gene sequence: CDR1 MNHEY, CDR2 SMNVEV (reference sequence). V lost 5 bases, J lost 7 bases, and 8 bases stayed unmatched. The CDR3 sequence is 15 residues long. CDR3: CASSKIGQGSEKLFF. The CDR3 DNA is TGTGCCAGCAGTAAGATCGGACAGGGGAGTGAAAAACTGTTTTTT.

DNA of the CDR3: TGCGCCAGCAGCCCCTTTATCGGGAGGCCTGGGAATGAGCAGTTCTTC. The encoded protein is CASSPFIGRPGNEQFF. The chain is built from TRBV5-1 and TRBJ2-1, with TRBD2 identical over 7 bases. The CDR3 covers 16 residues. Germline lookup yields CDR1 SGHRS and CDR2 YFSETQ. With V trimmed by 4 bases and J by 7 bases, 14 bases remained unmatched.

The chain joins TRBV5-3 to TRBJ1-2; D not resolved. TRBV5-3 is an open reading frame whose function is uncertain. V was shortened by 2 bases and J by 8 bases, with 13 bases between the two germline ends. This CDR3 has 13 amino acids. CDR3 sequence (DNA): TGTGCCAGAAGCTTACCGGGAGGACCCGGCTACACCTTC. It yields the protein CARSLPGGPGYTF.

The chain couples TRBV27 to TRBJ2-7, with TRBD1 identical over 7 bases. Trimming removed 5 bases from V and 0 bases from J; junction bases left unmatched: 10. This CDR3 is 16 amino acids long. The germline gives CDR1 MNHEY, CDR2 SMNVEV (reference sequence). This chain's CDR3 is CASSSLGQASSYEQYF. DNA for the CDR3: TGTGCCAGCAGTAGTCTCGGACAGGCGAGCTCCTACGAGCAGTACTTC.

CDR3 sequence (DNA): TGTGCCAGCAGGAGAACCCGGGACTTCTACAATGAGCAGTTCTTC. Encoded protein: CASRRTRDFYNEQFF. The chain carries TRBV27 and TRBJ2-1, with D perhaps matching TRBD2 (6 bases). This CDR3 has 15 residues. The V end was cut by 6 bases, the J end by 3 bases, with 15 bases between. The germline V gene encodes CDR1 MNHEY and CDR2 SMNVEV (reference sequence).

The V call is TRBV5-1, the J call TRBJ2-1; D gene ambiguous. This CDR3 contains 14 residues. The V end was cut by 7 bases, the J end by 1 base, with 12 bases between. Germline CDR1 is SGHRS and CDR2 is YFSETQ. The CDR3 region is CASSPEISYNEQFF. The CDR3 DNA is TGCGCCAGCTCCCCAGAAATTTCCTACAATGAGCAGTTCTTC.

The rearrangement uses TRBV11-3 and TRBJ2-1, with 9 bases lining up with TRBD1. V was pared by 1 base and J by 4 bases, with 5 bases of the junction left unmatched. The CDR3 has 16 amino acids. Germline V gene sequence: CDR1 SGHNT, CDR2 YENEEA. DNA of the CDR3: TGTGCCAGCAGCTTAGGTCTGACAGGGGGGTACAATGAGCAGTTCTTC. Protein sequence: CASSLGLTGGYNEQFF.

This clone was picked up a small number of times. The rearrangement links TRBV14 to TRBJ2-5; the D gene is possibly TRBD1 (6 bases). The CDR3 length is 13 residues. The V and J ends lost 4 bases and 9 bases respectively, with 15 bases between them. Germline values: CDR1 SGHDN, CDR2 FVKESK. This CDR3 is CASSPYTGTAQYF. CDR3 in DNA: TGTGCCAGCAGCCCATATACAGGGACGGCCCAGTACTTC.

The genes are TRBV4-2 and TRBJ2-5; perhaps TRBD2 as D (5 bases). This CDR3 comprises 16 residues. From germline, CDR1 is LGHNA and CDR2 YNFKEQ. V lost 0 bases and J lost 2, with 13 bases in between. CDR3 sequence reads: CASSQDPGNRQETQYF. The CDR3 bases are TGTGCCAGCAGCCAAGATCCCGGGAATAGACAAGAGACCCAGTACTTC.

The chain carries TRBV27 and TRBJ2-7; D gene ambiguous. Germline loops: CDR1 MNHEY, CDR2 SMNVEV (reference sequence). This CDR3 region has 13 residues. V lost 2 bases, J lost 0 bases, and 5 bases lay in between. The CDR3 DNA follows: TGTGCCAGCAGTTTAGGCCCCTCCTACGAGCAGTACTTC. It is translated as CASSLGPSYEQYF.

The genes are TRBV30 and TRBJ2-7, with 7 bases lining up with TRBD2. The CDR3 runs to 11 residues. V gave up 8 bases and J gave up 4 bases; unmatched junction bases: 5. CDR1 and CDR2 (germline): GTSNPN, SVGIG (reference sequence). CDR3 protein: CAPDGGYEQYF. DNA for the CDR3: TGTGCCCCCGACGGGGGGTACGAGCAGTACTTC. Based on the CDR3 plus reference TRBV30 and TRBJ2-7, the full variable domain is SQTIHQWPATLVQPVGSPLSLECTVEGTSNPNLYWYRQAAGRGLQLLFYSVGIGQISSEVPQNLSASRPQDRQFILSSKKLLLSDSGFYLCAPDGGYEQYFGPGTRLTVT.

The chain uses TRBV29-1 and TRBJ2-5; 10 bases fit TRBD1. With V trimmed by 7 bases and J by 4 bases, 3 bases remained unmatched. Germline CDR1 reads SQVTM; CDR2 reads ANQGSEA. The CDR3 is 12 residues long. The CDR3 loop reads CSGDRGGETQYF. In DNA form, the CDR3 reads TGCAGCGGGGACAGGGGAGGAGAGACCCAGTACTTC.

The V gene is TRBV6-1, the J gene TRBJ2-1, with 7 bases identical to TRBD1. The junction had 4 bases not matched to a gene; V was cut back by 6 bases and J by 5 bases. The CDR3 extends over 13 amino acids. Germline V gives CDR1 MNHNS, CDR2 SASEGT. The CDR3 DNA follows: TGTGCCAGCAGCATTACAGGGGACAATGAGCAGTTCTTC. Its translation is CASSITGDNEQFF.

V is TRBV29-1 and J is TRBJ1-2; 7 bases fit TRBD1. With V trimmed by 5 bases and J by 3 bases, 3 bases remained unmatched. The CDR3 spans 12 residues. CDR1 is SQVTM and CDR2 is ANQGSEA in the germline V gene. CDR3 residues: CSVRQGHYGYTF. Written as DNA, the CDR3 is TGCAGCGTTCGACAGGGACACTATGGCTACACCTTC.

The V and J genes are TRBV18 and TRBJ1-5, with D unclear. CDR3 length: 15 amino acids. Germline CDR1 reads KGHSH; CDR2 reads LQKENI. V lost 2 bases and J lost 6, with 14 bases in between. The CDR3 region has the DNA TGTGCCAGCTCACCAGAGATTGAGCCTGGTCAGCCCCAGCATTTT. The encoded protein is CASSPEIEPGQPQHF.

The CDR3, as DNA: TGCGCCAGCGAAGGCCTAGCGGGAGGGCAGAACACCGGGGAGCTGTTTTTT. Translation: CASEGLAGGQNTGELFF. The gene calls are TRBV10-2 and TRBJ2-2; 12 bases are a match to TRBD2. Germline lookup yields CDR1 WSHSY and CDR2 SAAADI. This CDR3 comprises 17 residues. J lost 1 base, V lost 8 bases, and 8 bases had no gene match.